This T cell receptor (beta chain) was recorded in a study of T cell repertoires in cytomegalovirus infection. Regarding the study as a whole: Cumulative public TCR beta family frequency identified CMV carriers with the relevant HLA.

Each CDR3 protein is one row after TCRdb ran MiXCR on the reads. This sample yields around 140,000 distinct CDR3 sequences, of which 5% to 6.5% are seen a single time; about 20% belongs to the top ten. Germline V CDR1 and CDR2: SGHVS, FQNEAQ. V was pared by 8 bases and J by 4 bases, with 18 bases between. The CDR3 is made up of 15 amino acids. This clonotype was seen many times. As yet, its antigen is unknown. The sample comprised PBMCs. The sequence came from a human donor in good health (CMV status not recorded). Some clones in this sample may be carry-over from other donors' samples. The V gene is TRBV7-8, the J gene TRBJ1-5, with TRBD1 as a possible D gene (6 bases). CDR3 coding DNA: TGTGCCAGCTCCGTCGGGGGCACTCGGAATCAGCCCCAGCATTTT. Translation gives CASSVGGTRNQPQHF.